The present entry profiles one T cell receptor (beta chain) with its context. Its target is not known. Some clones are missing from TCRdb's copy, which holds only in-frame ones; the method was immunoSEQ multiplex PCR. The sample has roughly 250,000 clones, around nine tenths seen once. The V gene's germline CDR1 is SGHTA and CDR2 FQGNSA. The CDR3 is made up of 13 amino acids. V dropped 5 bases and J dropped 4 bases, with 11 bases sitting between them. This sample stems from a study of Ad26.COV2.S vaccination and SARS-CoV-2 variants. Treatment: around 19 received Ad26.COV2.S at low or high dose, single or two shots; 5 received placebo; per-sample allocation not given. Sampling was performed 63 days after the first vaccine or placebo injection. Findings and caveats of the study: Total T cell responses were possibly underestimated by TCR breadth and depth analyses.

The source was peripheral blood, collected in a trial of Ad26.COV2.S vaccine versus placebo. The chain joins TRBV7-2 to TRBJ1-2; TRBD1 is a possible D gene (5 bases). The receptor comes from a person between 18 and 59 years old who received the Ad26.COV2.S COVID-19 vaccine or a placebo. The CDR3 DNA reads TGTGCCAGCAGCGTCAGGGTGGGCTATGGCTACACCTTC. It specifies CASSVRVGYGYTF.